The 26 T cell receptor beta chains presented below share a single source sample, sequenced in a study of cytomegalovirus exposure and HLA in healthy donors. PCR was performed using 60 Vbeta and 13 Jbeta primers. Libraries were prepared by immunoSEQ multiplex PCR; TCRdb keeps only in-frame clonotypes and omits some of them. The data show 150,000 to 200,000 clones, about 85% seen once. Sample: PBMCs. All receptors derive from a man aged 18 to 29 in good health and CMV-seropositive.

Here the CDR3 reads CASSFSSGGAADTQYF. CDR3 bases: TGTGCCAGCAGCTTCTCTAGCGGGGGGGCTGCAGATACGCAGTATTTT. V and J are TRBV11-2 and TRBJ2-3; 12 nucleotides match TRBD2. The CDR3 has 16 amino acids. CDR1 and CDR2 (germline): SGHAT, FQNNGV. Unmatched junction bases numbered 5, after V lost 3 bases and J lost 4 bases.

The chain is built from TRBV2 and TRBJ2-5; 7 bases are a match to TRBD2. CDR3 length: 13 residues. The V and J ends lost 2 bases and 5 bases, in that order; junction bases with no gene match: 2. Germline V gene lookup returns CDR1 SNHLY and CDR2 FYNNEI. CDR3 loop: CASSELGGETQYF. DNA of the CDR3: TGTGCCAGCAGTGAATTGGGAGGGGAGACCCAGTACTTC.

Here the CDR3 reads CASSWGAGGEGDTQYF. The CDR3 DNA follows: TGTGCCAGCAGCTGGGGGGCGGGGGGGGAAGGAGATACGCAGTATTTT. The rearrangement uses TRBV7-8 and TRBJ2-3, with 9 bases aligning to TRBD2. The CDR3 is 16 residues long. V was clipped by 4 bases and J by 5 bases; unmatched bases: 10. Germline CDR1 SGHVS, CDR2 FQNEAQ.

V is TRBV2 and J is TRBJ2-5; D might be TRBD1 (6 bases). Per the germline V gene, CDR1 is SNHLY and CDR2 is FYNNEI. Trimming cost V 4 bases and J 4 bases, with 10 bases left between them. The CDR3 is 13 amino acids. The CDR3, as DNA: TGTGCCAGCAGTGGGAACAGGGCAGAGACCCAGTACTTC. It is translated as CASSGNRAETQYF.

The CDR3 is CASSRQGAYTF. CDR3 DNA sequence: TGTGCCAGCAGTAGACAGGGTGCCTACACCTTC. The V call is TRBV6-5, the J call TRBJ1-2; 7 bases agree with TRBD1. The CDR3 totals 11 residues. V was pared by 5 bases and J by 10 bases, with 4 bases of the junction left unmatched. Per the germline V gene, CDR1 is MNHEY and CDR2 is SVGAGI.

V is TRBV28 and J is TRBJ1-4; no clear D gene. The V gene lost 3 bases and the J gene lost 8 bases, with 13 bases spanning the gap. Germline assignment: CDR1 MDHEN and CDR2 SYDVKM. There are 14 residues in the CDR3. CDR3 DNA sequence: TGTGCCAGCAGTTTTTCAGTGATCCGAGAAAAACTGTTTTTT. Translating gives CASSFSVIREKLFF.

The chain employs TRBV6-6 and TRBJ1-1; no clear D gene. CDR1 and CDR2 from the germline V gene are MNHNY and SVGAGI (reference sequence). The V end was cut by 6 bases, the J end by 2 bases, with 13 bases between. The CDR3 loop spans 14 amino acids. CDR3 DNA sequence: TGTGCCAGCAGCCTCTCTCAGGTAAACACTGAAGCTTTCTTT. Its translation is CASSLSQVNTEAFF.

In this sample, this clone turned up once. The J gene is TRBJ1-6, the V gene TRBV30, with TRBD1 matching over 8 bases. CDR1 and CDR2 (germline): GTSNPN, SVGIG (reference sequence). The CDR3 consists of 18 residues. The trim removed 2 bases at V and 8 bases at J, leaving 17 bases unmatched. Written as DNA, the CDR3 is TGTGCCTGGAGTCCCCACTCAGGGGGCATCGGTTGGGATTCACCCCTCCACTTT. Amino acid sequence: CAWSPHSGGIGWDSPLHF.

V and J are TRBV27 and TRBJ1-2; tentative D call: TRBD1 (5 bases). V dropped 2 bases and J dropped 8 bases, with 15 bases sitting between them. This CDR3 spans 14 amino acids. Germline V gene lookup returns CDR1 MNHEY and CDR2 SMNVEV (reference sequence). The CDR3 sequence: CASSLTRGDRGYTF. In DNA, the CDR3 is TGTGCCAGCAGTTTAACTCGGGGGGATCGGGGCTACACCTTC.

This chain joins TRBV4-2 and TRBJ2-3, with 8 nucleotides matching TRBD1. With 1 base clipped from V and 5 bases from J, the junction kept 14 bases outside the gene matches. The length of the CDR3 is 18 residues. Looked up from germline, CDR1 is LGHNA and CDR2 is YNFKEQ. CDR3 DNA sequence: TGTGCCAGCAGCCAAGTTGAGGCAGGGGGCGATTTCGGAGATACGCAGTATTTT. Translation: CASSQVEAGGDFGDTQYF.

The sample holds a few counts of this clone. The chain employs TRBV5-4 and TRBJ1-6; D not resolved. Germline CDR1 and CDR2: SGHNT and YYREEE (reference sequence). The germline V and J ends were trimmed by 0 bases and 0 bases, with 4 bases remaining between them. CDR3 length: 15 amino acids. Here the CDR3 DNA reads TGTGCCAGCAGCTTGGGGAGCTCCTATAATTCACCCCTCCACTTT. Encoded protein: CASSLGSSYNSPLHF.

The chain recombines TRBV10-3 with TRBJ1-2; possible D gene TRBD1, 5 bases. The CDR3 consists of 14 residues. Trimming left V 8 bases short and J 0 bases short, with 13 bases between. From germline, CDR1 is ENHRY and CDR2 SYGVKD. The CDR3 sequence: CAIGVGGANYGYTF. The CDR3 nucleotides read TGTGCCATCGGTGTCGGAGGGGCTAACTATGGCTACACCTTC.

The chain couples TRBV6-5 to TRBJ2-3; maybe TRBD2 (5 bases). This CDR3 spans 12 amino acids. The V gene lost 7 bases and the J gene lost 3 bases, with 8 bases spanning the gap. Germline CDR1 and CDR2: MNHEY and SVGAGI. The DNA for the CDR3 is TGTGCCAGCAAATCGGGAACAGATACGCAGTATTTT. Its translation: CASKSGTDTQYF.

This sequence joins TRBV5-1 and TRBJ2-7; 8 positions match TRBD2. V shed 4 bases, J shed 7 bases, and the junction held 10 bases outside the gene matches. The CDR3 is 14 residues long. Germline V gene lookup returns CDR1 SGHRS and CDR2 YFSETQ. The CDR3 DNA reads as TGCGCCAGCAGCGTGTCCGGGACGGGGGGGGAGCAGTACTTC. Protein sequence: CASSVSGTGGEQYF.

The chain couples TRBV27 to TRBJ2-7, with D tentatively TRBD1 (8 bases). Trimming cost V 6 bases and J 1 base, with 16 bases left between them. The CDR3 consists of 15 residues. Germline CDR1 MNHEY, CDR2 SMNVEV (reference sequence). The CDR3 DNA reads TGTGCCAGCAGGAGAACAGGGGGAGGGTCCTACGAGCAGTACTTC. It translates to CASRRTGGGSYEQYF.

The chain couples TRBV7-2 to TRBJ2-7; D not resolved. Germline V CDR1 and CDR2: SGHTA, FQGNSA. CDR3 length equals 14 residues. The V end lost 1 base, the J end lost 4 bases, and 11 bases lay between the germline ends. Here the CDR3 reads CASSLDGRAYEQYF. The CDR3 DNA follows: TGTGCCAGCAGCTTAGACGGAAGAGCGTACGAGCAGTACTTC.

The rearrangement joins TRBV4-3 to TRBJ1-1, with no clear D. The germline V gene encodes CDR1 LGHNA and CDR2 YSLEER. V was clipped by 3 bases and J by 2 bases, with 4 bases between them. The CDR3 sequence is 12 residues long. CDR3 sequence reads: CASSHPNTEAFF. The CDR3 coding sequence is TGCGCCAGCAGCCACCCTAACACTGAAGCTTTCTTT.

The DNA for the CDR3 is TGTGTGTGCAGCGACTATGGCTACACCTTC. It encodes CVCSDYGYTF. V gene TRBV2 combines with J gene TRBJ1-2; no definite D call. The CDR3 loop spans 10 amino acids. The germline gives CDR1 SNHLY, CDR2 FYNNEI. Looking up the rest from reference TRBV2 and TRBJ1-2 gives the full variable domain: EPEVTQTPSHQVTQMGQEVILRCVPISNHLYFYWYRQILGQKVEFLVSFYNNEISEKSEIFDDQFSVERPDGSNFTLKIRSTKLEDSAMYFCVCSDYGYTFGSGTRLTVV.

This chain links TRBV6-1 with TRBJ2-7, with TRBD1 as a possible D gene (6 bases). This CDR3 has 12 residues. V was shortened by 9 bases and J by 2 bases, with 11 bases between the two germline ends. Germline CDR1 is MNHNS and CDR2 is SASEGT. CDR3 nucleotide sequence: TGTGCCAGACCGGGACATGCCTACGAGCAGTACTTC. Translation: CARPGHAYEQYF.

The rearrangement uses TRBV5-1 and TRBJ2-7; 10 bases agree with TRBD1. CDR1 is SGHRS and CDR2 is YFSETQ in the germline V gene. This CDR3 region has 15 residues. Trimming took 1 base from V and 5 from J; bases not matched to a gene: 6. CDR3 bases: TGCGCCAGCAGCTTGAGGACAGGGGGTTGGGACGAGCAGTACTTC. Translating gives CASSLRTGGWDEQYF.

CDR3 bases: TGTGCCAGCAGTTTAACGAGCAGGGAAGAGACGAATTCACCCCTCCACTTT. Translating gives CASSLTSREETNSPLHF. V is TRBV27 and J is TRBJ1-6, with D perhaps TRBD1 (5 bases). The CDR3 has 17 residues. The V gene's germline CDR1 is MNHEY and CDR2 SMNVEV (reference sequence). Trimming took off 2 bases at V and 7 bases at J, with 18 bases between the two ends.

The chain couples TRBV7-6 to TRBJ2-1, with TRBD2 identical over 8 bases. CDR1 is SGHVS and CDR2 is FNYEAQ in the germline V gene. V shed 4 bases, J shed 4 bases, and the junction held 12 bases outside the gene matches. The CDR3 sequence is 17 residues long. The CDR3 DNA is TGTGCCAGCAGCTCTGGGGCGGGGGGAGTTTTATACAATGAGCAGTTCTTC. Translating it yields CASSSGAGGVLYNEQFF.

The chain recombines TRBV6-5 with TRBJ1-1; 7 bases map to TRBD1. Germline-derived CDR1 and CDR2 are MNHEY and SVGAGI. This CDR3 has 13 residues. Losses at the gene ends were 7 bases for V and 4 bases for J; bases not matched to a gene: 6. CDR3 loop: CASINRGTTEAFF. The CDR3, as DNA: TGTGCCAGCATAAACAGGGGCACCACTGAAGCTTTCTTT.

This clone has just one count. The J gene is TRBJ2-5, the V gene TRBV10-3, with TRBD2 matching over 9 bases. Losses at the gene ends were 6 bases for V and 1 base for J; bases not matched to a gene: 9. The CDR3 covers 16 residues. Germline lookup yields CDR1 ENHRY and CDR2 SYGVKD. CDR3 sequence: CAIRDSSGGSQETQYF. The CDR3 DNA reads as TGTGCCATCAGAGATAGTAGCGGGGGCAGCCAAGAGACCCAGTACTTC.

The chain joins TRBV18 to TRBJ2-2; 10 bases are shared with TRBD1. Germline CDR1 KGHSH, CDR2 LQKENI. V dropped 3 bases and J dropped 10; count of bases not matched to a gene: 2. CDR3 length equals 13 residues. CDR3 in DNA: TGTGCCAGCTCACCGACAGGGGGCGAGGAGCTGTTTTTT. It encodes CASSPTGGEELFF. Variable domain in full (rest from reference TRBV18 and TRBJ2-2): NAGVMQNPRHLVRRRGQEARLRCSPMKGHSHVYWYRQLPEEGLKFMVYLQKENIIDESGMPKERFSAEFPKEGPSILRIQQVVRGDSAAYFCASSPTGGEELFFGEGSRLTVL.

The CDR3 spells CASSLGGHGEQYF. Written as DNA, the CDR3 is TGTGCCAGCAGCTTAGGGGGGCACGGCGAGCAGTACTTC. The gene calls are TRBV13 and TRBJ2-7; possible D gene TRBD1, 5 bases. This CDR3 spans 13 amino acids. The germline V gene encodes CDR1 PRHDT and CDR2 FYEKMQ (reference sequence). V was cut by 0 bases and J by 6 bases, with 9 bases left in between.